The clone carrying this T cell receptor beta chain appeared a single time. Its cognate antigen is unknown. This sample was included in a study of vaccination effects on CD4 cells after COVID-19. Study outcomes and limitations: Convalescent post-vaccine spike-reactive clones were mostly newly vaccine-induced.

Looked up from germline, CDR1 is DFQATT and CDR2 is SNEGSKA (reference sequence). The CDR3 is made up of 16 amino acids. Between the trimmed V and J ends, which lost 3 bases and 4 bases, there was a span of 21 bases. Sequencing followed a ViraFEST assay step that expanded antigen-specific CD4+ T cells with viral peptide pools. An approximately ten-day culture period preceded the isolation of CD4+ T cells. The infection with SARS-CoV-2 (confirmed by PCR) occurred in this person between March and December 2020. TCRdb keeps only in-frame clones here, not all; method: immunoSEQ multiplex PCR. The table shows approximately 19,000 clones, with over 65% occurring only once.

Here the sequenced sample was CD4+ T cells from PBMCs cultured with a peptide pool, taken before COVID-19 vaccination. The chain has TRBV20-1 and TRBJ1-1, with D possibly being TRBD1 (6 bases). This clonotype was obtained from a human donor who had a prior SARS-CoV-2 infection. The CDR3 coding sequence is TGCAGTGCTAGTGGGGGCTGGGCGGGGTCTGGCACTGAAGCTTTCTTT. Translating it yields CSASGGWAGSGTEAFF.